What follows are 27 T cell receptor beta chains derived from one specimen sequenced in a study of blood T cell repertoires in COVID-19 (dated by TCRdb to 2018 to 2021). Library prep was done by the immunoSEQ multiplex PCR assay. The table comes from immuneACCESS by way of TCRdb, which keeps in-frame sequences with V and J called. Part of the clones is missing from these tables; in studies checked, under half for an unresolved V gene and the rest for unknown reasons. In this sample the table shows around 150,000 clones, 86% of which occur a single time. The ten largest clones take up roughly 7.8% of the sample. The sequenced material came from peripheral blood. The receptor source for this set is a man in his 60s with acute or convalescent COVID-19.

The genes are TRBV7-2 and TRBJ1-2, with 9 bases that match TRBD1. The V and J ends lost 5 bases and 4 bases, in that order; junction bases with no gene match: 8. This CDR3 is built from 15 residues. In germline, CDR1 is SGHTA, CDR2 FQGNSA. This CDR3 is CASSPSWGQGYGYTF. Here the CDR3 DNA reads TGTGCCAGCAGCCCTAGCTGGGGACAGGGCTATGGCTACACCTTC.

CDR3 amino acids: CASSKVTYNEQFF. CDR3 DNA: TGTGCCAGCAGCAAAGTCACCTACAATGAGCAGTTCTTC. The chain combines TRBV21-1 with TRBJ2-1; TRBD1 was called by the table and not checked on the DNA. TRBV21-1 is a documented pseudogene. The CDR3 consists of 13 residues.

CDR3 sequence reads: CASSADSRAGYTF. The CDR3 nucleotides read TGTGCCAGCAGTGCGGACAGCCGTGCCGGCTACACCTTC. V gene TRBV2 combines with J gene TRBJ1-2; D possibly corresponds to TRBD1 (6 bases). Germline V lookup: CDR1 SNHLY, CDR2 FYNNEI. CDR3 size: 13 residues. V was trimmed by 4 bases and J by 8 bases, leaving 14 bases between them.

This CDR3 reads CACIIRGSSYNEQFF. DNA of the CDR3: TGTGCCTGTATTATCAGGGGTAGCTCCTACAATGAGCAGTTCTTC. This chain uses TRBV30 with TRBJ2-1; possible D gene TRBD1, 6 bases. V was shortened by 6 bases and J by 0 bases, with 15 bases between the two germline ends. CDR3 length equals 15 residues. Germline CDR1 and CDR2: GTSNPN and SVGIG (reference sequence).

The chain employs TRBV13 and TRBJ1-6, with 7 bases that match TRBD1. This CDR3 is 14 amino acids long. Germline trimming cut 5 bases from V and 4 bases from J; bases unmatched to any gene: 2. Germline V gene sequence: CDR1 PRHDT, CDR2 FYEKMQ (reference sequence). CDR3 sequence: CASSQQGYNSPLHF. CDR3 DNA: TGTGCCAGCAGCCAACAGGGGTATAATTCACCCCTCCACTTT.

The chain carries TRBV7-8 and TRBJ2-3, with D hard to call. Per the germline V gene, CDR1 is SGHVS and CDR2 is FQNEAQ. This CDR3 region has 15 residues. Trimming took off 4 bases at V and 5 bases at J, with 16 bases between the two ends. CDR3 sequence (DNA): TGTGCCAGCAGCTCGAGGTTGACTTCCGGAGATACGCAGTATTTT. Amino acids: CASSSRLTSGDTQYF. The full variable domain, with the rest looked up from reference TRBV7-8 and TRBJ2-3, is GAGVSQSPRYKVAKRGQDVALRCDPISGHVSLFWYQQALGQGPEFLTYFQNEAQLDKSGLPSDRFFAERPEGSVSTLKIQRTQQEDSAVYLCASSSRLTSGDTQYFGPGTRLTVL.

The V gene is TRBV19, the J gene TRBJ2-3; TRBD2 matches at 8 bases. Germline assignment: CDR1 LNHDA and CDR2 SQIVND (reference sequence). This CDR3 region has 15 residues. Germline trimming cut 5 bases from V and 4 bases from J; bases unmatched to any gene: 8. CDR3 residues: CASSPKRERADTQYF. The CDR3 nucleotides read TGTGCCAGTAGTCCGAAGCGGGAGCGCGCAGATACGCAGTATTTT.

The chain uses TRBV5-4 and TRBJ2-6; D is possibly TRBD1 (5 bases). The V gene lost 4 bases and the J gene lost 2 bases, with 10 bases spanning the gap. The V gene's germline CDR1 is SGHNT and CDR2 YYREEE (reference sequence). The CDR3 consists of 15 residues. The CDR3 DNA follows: TGTGCCAGCAGCGTGGGGCAAACTGGGGCCAACGTCCTGACTTTC. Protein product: CASSVGQTGANVLTF.

CDR3 DNA sequence: TGTGCCAGCAGTTGGGGCCAAGCCAGGGGTTCACCCCTCCACTTT. Translating gives CASSWGQARGSPLHF. This rearrangement joins TRBV27 to TRBJ1-6; D possibly corresponds to TRBD1 (6 bases). Germline V gene data show CDR1 as MNHEY and CDR2 as SMNVEV (reference sequence). Trimming took off 4 bases at V and 9 bases at J, with 16 bases between the two ends. This CDR3 is built from 15 residues.

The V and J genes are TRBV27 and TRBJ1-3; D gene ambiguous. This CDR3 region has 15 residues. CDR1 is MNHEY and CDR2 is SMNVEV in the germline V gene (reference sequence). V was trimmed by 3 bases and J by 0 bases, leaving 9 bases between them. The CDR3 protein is CASSLNRDSGNTIYF. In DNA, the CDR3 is TGTGCCAGCAGTTTGAACCGGGACTCTGGAAACACCATATATTTT.

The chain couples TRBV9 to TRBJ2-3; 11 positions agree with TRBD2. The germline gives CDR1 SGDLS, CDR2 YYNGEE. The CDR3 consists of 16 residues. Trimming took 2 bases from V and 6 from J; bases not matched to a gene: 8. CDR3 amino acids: CASSVRLAGGHDTQYF. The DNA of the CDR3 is TGTGCCAGCAGCGTCCGCCTAGCGGGAGGACATGATACGCAGTATTTT.

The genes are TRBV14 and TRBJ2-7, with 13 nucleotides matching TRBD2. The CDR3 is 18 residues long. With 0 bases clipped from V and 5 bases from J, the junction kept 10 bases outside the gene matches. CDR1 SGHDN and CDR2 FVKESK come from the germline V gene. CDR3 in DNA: TGTGCCAGCAGCCAAGATTCTAGGACTAGCGGGAGAGCCCACGAGCAGTACTTC. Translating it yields CASSQDSRTSGRAHEQYF.

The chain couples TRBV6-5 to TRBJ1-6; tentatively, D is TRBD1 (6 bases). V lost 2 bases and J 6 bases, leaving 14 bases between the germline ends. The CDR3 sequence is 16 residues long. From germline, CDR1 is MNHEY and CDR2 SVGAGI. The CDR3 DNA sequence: TGTGCCAGCAGTTACAGTCAGACAGGACCTAATTCACCCCTCCACTTT. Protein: CASSYSQTGPNSPLHF.

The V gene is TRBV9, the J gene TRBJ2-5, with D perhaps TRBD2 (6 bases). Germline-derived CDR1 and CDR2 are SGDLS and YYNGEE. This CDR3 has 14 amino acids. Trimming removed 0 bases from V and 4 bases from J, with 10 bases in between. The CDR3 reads CASSVDGSRETQYF. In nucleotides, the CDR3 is TGTGCCAGCAGCGTAGACGGGAGCCGAGAGACCCAGTACTTC.

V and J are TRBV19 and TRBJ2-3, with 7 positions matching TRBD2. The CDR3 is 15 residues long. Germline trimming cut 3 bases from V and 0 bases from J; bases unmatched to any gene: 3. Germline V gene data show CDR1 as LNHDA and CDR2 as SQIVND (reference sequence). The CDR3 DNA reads TGTGCCAGTAGTATGCTAGCGGACAGCACAGATACGCAGTATTTT. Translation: CASSMLADSTDTQYF.

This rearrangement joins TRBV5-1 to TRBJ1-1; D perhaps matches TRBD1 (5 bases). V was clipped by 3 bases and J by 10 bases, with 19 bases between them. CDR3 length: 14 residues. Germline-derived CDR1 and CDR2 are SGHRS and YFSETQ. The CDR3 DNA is TGCGCCAGCAGCTCCAGGGATACGAACACGGGAGCTTTCTTT. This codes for CASSSRDTNTGAFF.

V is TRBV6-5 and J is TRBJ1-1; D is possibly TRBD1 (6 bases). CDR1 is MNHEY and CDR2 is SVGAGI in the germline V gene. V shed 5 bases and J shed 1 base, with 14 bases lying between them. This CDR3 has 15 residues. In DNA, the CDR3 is TGTGCCAGCAGTCGCAGCGTACAGGGGAACACTGAAGCTTTCTTT. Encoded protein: CASSRSVQGNTEAFF.

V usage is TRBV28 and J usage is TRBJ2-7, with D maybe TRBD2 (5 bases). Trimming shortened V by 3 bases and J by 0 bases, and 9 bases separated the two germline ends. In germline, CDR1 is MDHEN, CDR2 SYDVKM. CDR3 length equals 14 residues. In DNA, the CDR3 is TGTGCCAGCAGTTTTGTGGGGAGCTCCTACGAGCAGTACTTC. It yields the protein CASSFVGSSYEQYF.

DNA of the CDR3: TGCGCCAGCAGCTTACAGGGGGTAGTCTATGGCTACACCTTC. Translation: CASSLQGVVYGYTF. The chain couples TRBV5-1 to TRBJ1-2; 8 bases are a match to TRBD1. The CDR3 covers 14 residues. Germline trimming cut 2 bases from V and 4 bases from J; bases unmatched to any gene: 4. Germline assignment: CDR1 SGHRS and CDR2 YFSETQ.

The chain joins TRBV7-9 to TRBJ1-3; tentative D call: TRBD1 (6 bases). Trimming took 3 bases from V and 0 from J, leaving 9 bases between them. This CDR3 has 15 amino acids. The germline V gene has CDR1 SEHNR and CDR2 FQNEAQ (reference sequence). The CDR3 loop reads CASSLQGFSGNTIYF. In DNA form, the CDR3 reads TGTGCCAGCAGCTTGCAGGGGTTCTCTGGAAACACCATATATTTT. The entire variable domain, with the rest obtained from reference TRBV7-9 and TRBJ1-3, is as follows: DTGVSQNPRHKITKRGQNVTFRCDPISEHNRLYWYRQTLGQGPEFLTYFQNEAQLEKSRLLSDRFSAERPKGSFSTLEIQRTEQGDSAMYLCASSLQGFSGNTIYFGEGSWLTVV.

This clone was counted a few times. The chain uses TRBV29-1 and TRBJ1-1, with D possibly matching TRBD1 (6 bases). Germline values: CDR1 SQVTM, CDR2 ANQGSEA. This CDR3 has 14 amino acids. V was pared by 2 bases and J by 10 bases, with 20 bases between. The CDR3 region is CSVEYRRGIQVAFF. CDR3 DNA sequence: TGCAGCGTTGAATATCGCAGGGGTATTCAGGTAGCTTTCTTT.

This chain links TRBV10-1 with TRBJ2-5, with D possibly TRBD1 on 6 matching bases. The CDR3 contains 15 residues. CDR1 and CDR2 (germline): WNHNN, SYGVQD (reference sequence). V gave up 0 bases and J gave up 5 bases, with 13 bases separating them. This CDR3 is CASSESTGRGETQYF. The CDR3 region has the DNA TGCGCCAGCAGTGAGTCAACAGGGCGAGGGGAGACCCAGTACTTC.

The CDR3 sequence: CASSLGAVTSSYNEQFF. CDR3 nucleotide sequence: TGTGCCAGCAGCCTGGGGGCGGTTACCAGCTCCTACAATGAGCAGTTCTTC. V usage is TRBV3-1 (or the pseudogene TRBV3-2) and J usage is TRBJ2-1, with D tentatively TRBD1 (6 bases). Trimming pared 4 bases from V and 0 bases from J, leaving 16 bases between. This CDR3 comprises 17 residues. The V gene's germline CDR1 is LGHDT and CDR2 YNNKEL (reference sequence).

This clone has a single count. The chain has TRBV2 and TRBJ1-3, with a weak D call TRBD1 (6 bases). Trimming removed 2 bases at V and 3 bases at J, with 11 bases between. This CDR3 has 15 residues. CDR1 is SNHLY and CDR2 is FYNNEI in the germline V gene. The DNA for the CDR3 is TGTGCCAGCAGTGAACAGGGGAGCGTTGGAAACACCATATATTTT. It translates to CASSEQGSVGNTIYF.

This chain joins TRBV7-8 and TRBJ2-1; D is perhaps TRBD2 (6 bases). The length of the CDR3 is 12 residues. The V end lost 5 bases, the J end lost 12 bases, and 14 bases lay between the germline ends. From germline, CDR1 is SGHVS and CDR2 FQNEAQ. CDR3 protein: CASSLSGPVQFF. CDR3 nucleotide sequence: TGTGCCAGCAGCCTTAGCGGACCGGTGCAGTTCTTC.

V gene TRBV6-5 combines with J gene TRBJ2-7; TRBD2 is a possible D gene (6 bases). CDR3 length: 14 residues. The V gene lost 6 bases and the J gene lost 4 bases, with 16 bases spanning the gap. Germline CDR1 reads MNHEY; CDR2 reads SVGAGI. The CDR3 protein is CASSLQVGGYEQYF. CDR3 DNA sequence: TGTGCCAGCAGCCTCCAGGTGGGGGGATACGAGCAGTACTTC.

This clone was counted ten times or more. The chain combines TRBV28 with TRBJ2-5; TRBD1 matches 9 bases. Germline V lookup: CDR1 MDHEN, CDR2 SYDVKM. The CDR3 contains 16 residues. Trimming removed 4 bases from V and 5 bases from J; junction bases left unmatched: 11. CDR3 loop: CASSSPDRGSWETQYF. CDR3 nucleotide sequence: TGTGCCAGCAGTTCCCCGGACAGGGGTTCGTGGGAGACCCAGTACTTC.